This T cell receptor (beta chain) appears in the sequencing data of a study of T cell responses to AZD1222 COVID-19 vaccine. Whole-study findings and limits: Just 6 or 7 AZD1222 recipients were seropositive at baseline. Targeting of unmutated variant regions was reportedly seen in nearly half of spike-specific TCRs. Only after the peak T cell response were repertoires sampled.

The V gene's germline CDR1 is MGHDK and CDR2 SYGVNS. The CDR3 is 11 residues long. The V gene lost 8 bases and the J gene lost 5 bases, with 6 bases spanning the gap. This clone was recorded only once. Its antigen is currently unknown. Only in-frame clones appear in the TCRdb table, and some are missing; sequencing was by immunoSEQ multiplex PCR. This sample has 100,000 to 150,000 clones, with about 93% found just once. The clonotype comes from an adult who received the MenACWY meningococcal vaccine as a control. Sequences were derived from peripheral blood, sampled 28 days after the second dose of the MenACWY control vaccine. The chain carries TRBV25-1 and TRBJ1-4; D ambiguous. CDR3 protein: CASLGNEKLFF. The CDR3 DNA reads TGTGCCAGCTTGGGAAATGAAAAACTGTTTTTT.